This is a list of T cell receptor beta chains from one sample in a study of cytomegalovirus exposure and HLA in healthy donors. Here immunoSEQ multiplex PCR was the method, and the copy in TCRdb shows in-frame clones only, minus some. This sample has 150,000 or so clones, with under 80% found just once. Sequences were obtained from PBMCs. The origin of the receptors is a man aged 18 to 35 in good health and CMV-seropositive. CDR3s leave out the opening cysteine and the closing phenylalanine or tryptophan.

TRBV27,ASSLGRGYTGELF
TRBV7-9,ASSPGQPGEKLF
TRBV7-2,ASSSQREGVELF
TRBV13,ASSYTTGGQETQY
TRBV7-8,ASSLGQGRVNTEAF
TRBV9,ASSLAGGTDTQY
TRBV6-5,ASSYGQNNEKLF
TRBV19,ASSLSGTRETQY
TRBV5-1,ASKAGGQETQY
TRBV5-6,ASSPGTPFSNTEAF
TRBV29-1,SVVPTSGGTYEQY
TRBV2,ASHAAQGTKNIQY
TRBV30,ARSLGNEQF
TRBV28,ASSLGKDSLMSQFVEQF
TRBV7-2,ASSSTRGLGTEAF
TRBV9,ASSVVPGETQY
TRBV28,ASTPAGSGANVLT
TRBV7-2,ASSLRVTGTGANVLT
TRBV6-1,ASKQGVRANTEAF
TRBV6-5,ASSRLRSDTQY
TRBV29-1,SGSPVNTEAF
TRBV29-1,SVVPAGPSTDTQY
TRBV5-6,ASTLKRASGDTGELF
TRBV9,ASSVGARGDEQY
TRBV28,ASRSDRIPGEPQH
TRBV7-2,ASSKRLAGLYNEQF
TRBV9,ASSPTGKRGSTDTQY
TRBV28,ASSPPAKNIQY
TRBV12-2,ASRSRGGGGAAQTDTQY
TRBV10-3,AISGTSGGSRTGELF
TRBV19,ASRPEGRPYNEQF
TRBV6-5,ASSYSGLALNEQF
TRBV11-2,ASSLVRGGTEAF
TRBV7-9,ASSLVRGAKDTQY
TRBV7-6,ASSRQRDTEAF
TRBV5-1,ASSLAGGNSYNEQF
TRBV28,ASSSPGQGSSYEQY
TRBV13,ASRRDSYEQY
TRBV4-3,ASSQRWDRQAF
TRBV5-1,ASSLGEGFEAF
TRBV7-9,ASSSQGAGGYT
TRBV5-4,ASSVRTGLYGYT
TRBV6-6,ASSYSAGGLRNEQF
TRBV7-9,ASSLEAGPTPYEQY
TRBV9,ASSVVGTSGPDTQY
TRBV5-4,ASSFNPGSQPQH
TRBV10-2,ASSESGEVFYGYT
TRBV19,ASRNREDTQY
TRBV19,ASSIDAAGSNLF
TRBV5-5,ASSPGLAGVTGELF
TRBV6-1,ASSVNPTSGGADTQY
TRBV6-1,AITIRGRYEQY
TRBV4-2,ASSQDSAGRSYEQY
TRBV4-3,ASSRGTGHTDTQY
TRBV5-1,ASSLTTGDQETQY
TRBV14,ASSALVEGYEQY
TRBV28,ASSSIIRVQTTDTQY